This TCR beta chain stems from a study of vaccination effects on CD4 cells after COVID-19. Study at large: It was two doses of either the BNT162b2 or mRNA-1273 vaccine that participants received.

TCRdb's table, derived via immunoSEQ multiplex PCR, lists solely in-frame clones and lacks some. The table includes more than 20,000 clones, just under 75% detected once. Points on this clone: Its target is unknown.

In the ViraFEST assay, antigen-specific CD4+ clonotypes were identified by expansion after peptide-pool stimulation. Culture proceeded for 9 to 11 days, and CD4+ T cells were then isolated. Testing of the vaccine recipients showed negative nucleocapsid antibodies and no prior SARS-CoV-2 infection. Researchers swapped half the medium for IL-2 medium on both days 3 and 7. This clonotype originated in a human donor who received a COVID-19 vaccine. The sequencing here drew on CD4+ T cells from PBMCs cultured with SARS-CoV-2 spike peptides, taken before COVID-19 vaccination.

CDR3 region: CASSPPGQPNEQYF. The CDR3 DNA sequence: TGTGCCAGCTCACCCCCGGGACAACCCAACGAGCAGTACTTC. The V and J genes are TRBV18 and TRBJ2-7; tentative D call: TRBD1 (6 bases). Trimming pared 3 bases from V and 5 bases from J, leaving 14 bases between. Per germline, CDR1 KGHSH and CDR2 LQKENI. This CDR3 contains 14 residues.